The text below deals with one TCR beta chain. This specimen comes from a study of cytomegalovirus exposure and HLA in healthy donors. This PCR relied on a set of 60 Vbeta primers and 13 Jbeta primers. TCRdb's copy holds only in-frame clones and misses some; the assay was immunoSEQ multiplex PCR. This sample has around 190,000 clones, with 60% to 85% found just once. The receptor comes from a woman aged 18-35 years in good health and CMV-seronegative. Sequencing was carried out using PBMCs.

The CDR3 region is CASSLAGTRKPYEQYF. The CDR3, as DNA: TGTGCCAGCAGCTTGGCCGGGACTAGAAAACCCTACGAGCAGTACTTC. This chain links TRBV5-4 with TRBJ2-7; TRBD2 matches 8 bases. V was clipped by 0 bases and J by 2 bases; unmatched bases: 7. CDR3 size: 16 residues. Germline assignment: CDR1 SGHNT and CDR2 YYREEE (reference sequence). Full variable domain (missing parts from reference TRBV5-4 and TRBJ2-7): ETGVTQSPTHLIKTRGQQVTLRCSSQSGHNTVSWYQQALGQGPQFIFQYYREEENGRGNFPPRFSGLQFPNYSSELNVNALELDDSALYLCASSLAGTRKPYEQYFGPGTRLTVT.